This T cell receptor beta chain derives from a study of blood T cell repertoires in COVID-19. Overall study: The samples span acute and convalescent COVID-19 from the United States, Italy and Spain.

In the study's own analysis: Amplification from reference gene primers served as the basis for estimated nucleated cell counts. TCRdb keeps only in-frame clones here, not all; method: immunoSEQ multiplex PCR. V and J calls and clone size are given by that table; D and trimming were obtained from the DNA. The sample lists just under 85,000 clones, 70% to 90% occurring once. V lost 9 bases and J 0 bases, leaving 7 bases between the germline ends. The CDR3 loop spans 12 amino acids. The germline V gene encodes CDR1 MRHNA and CDR2 SNTAGT. Sequences were obtained from peripheral blood. This receptor was taken from a man older than 75 with active or convalescent COVID-19. The rearrangement links TRBV6-4 to TRBJ2-3, with TRBD1 as a possible D gene (6 bases). DNA for the CDR3: TGTGCCAGACAGGGAAGCACAGATACGCAGTATTTT. It translates to CARQGSTDTQYF.